These 3 T cell receptor beta chains were sequenced from one sample in a study of T cell changes during pregnancy in multiple sclerosis. Assay: immunoSEQ multiplex PCR; the TCRdb copy retains only in-frame clones and omits some. This table has approximately 60,000 clones, approximately 90% appearing once. Sequences were derived from peripheral blood, sampled after pregnancy. These receptors all stem from a female donor in good health, enrolled as a control in a pregnancy study.

The V call is TRBV5-4, the J call TRBJ2-1; 9 nucleotides agree with TRBD2. Germline values: CDR1 SGHNT, CDR2 YYREEE (reference sequence). The CDR3 contains 15 residues. The V segment lost 5 bases and the J segment 3 bases; nucleotides outside the gene matches: 6. The CDR3 DNA follows: TGTGCCAGCAGTTCGGGACTAGCAGACTACAATGAGCAGTTCTTC. Its translation is CASSSGLADYNEQFF.

This clone was found once. CDR3 sequence reads: CASTNGGAWGEQYF. The DNA of the CDR3 is TGTGCCAGCACAAACGGGGGGGCCTGGGGAGAGCAGTACTTC. The chain links TRBV7-9 to TRBJ2-7; 8 bases map to TRBD2. Looked up from germline, CDR1 is SEHNR and CDR2 is FQNEAQ (reference sequence). This CDR3 region has 14 residues. Trimming at V came to 7 bases and at J to 7 bases, leaving 12 bases not matched to a gene. The full variable domain, its missing parts supplied by reference TRBV7-9 and TRBJ2-7, is DTGVSQNPRHKITKRGQNVTFRCDPISEHNRLYWYRQTLGQGPEFLTYFQNEAQLEKSRLLSDRFSAERPKGSFSTLEIQRTEQGDSAMYLCASTNGGAWGEQYFGPGTRLTVT.

The genes are TRBV6-5 and TRBJ2-1; a weak D match, TRBD1 (5 bases). The CDR3 totals 14 residues. Germline-derived CDR1 and CDR2 are MNHEY and SVGAGI. V dropped 5 bases and J dropped 12 bases, with 20 bases sitting between them. CDR3 region: CASSPRRGAVGQFF. CDR3 nucleotides: TGTGCCAGCAGTCCCCGCCGTGGGGCGGTGGGGCAGTTCTTC.